This passage covers 8 T cell receptor beta chains from one sample sequenced in a study of blood T cells in healthy people across ages. With a J-beta primer mix and a sample-barcoded 5' primer, a second PCR ran 7 to 11 cycles. Using its own MiXCR run on the 5' RACE reads, TCRdb lists one record per CDR3 protein. The sample includes more than 800,000 distinct CDR3 sequences, 29% of them seen just once. The sequencing sample was made of blood. The receptor set was obtained from a woman aged 80 or over in good health.

The sample holds many counts of this clonotype. The CDR3 DNA reads TGCAGTGGAGGGAGCGGGCGCTCCTACGAGCAGTACTTC. As protein: CSGGSGRSYEQYF. The chain has TRBV20-1 and TRBJ2-7, with a weak D call TRBD2 (6 bases). Deletions cut 7 bases from V and 0 bases from J, with 13 bases between. Looked up from germline, CDR1 is DFQATT and CDR2 is SNEGSKA (reference sequence). There are 13 residues in the CDR3.

On this clonotype: This could be a read error, since a much larger clone is one nucleotide away. As DNA, the CDR3 is TGTGCCTGGACCACCGGGACAGGGGTAGCCAACGTCCTGGCTTTC. Its protein is CAWTTGTGVANVLAF. This chain joins TRBV30 and TRBJ2-6; 10 nucleotides line up with TRBD1. The germline V gene encodes CDR1 GTSNPN and CDR2 SVGIG (reference sequence). The CDR3 consists of 15 residues.

In regard to this clonotype: Without the conserved terminal phenylalanine or tryptophan, this CDR3 likely stems from a read error. This CDR3 reads CASRTGHYGYTC. DNA for the CDR3: TGTGCCAGCAGGACAGGGCACTATGGCTACACCTGC. The chain couples TRBV25-1 to TRBJ1-2; 7 bases align to TRBD1. The CDR3 has 12 residues. Losses at the gene ends were 6 bases for V and 3 bases for J; bases not matched to a gene: 1. The V gene's germline CDR1 is MGHDK and CDR2 SYGVNS.

This clonotype was picked up many times. The chain joins TRBV10-1 to TRBJ2-3; D not resolved. The CDR3 consists of 14 residues. Germline V gene data show CDR1 as WNHNN and CDR2 as SYGVQD (reference sequence). Trimming pared 2 bases from V and 0 bases from J, leaving 6 bases between. CDR3 coding DNA: TGCGCCAGCAGTGAGGGCAGAAGCACAGATACGCAGTATTTT. The encoded protein is CASSEGRSTDTQYF.

This clonotype was seen many times. The chain couples TRBV11-2 to TRBJ2-5; the D is unclear. CDR1 and CDR2 (germline): SGHAT, FQNNGV. The CDR3 loop spans 17 amino acids. Trimming pared 3 bases from V and 11 bases from J, leaving 28 bases between. This chain's CDR3 is CASSFLPKDLLIPEQYF. The CDR3 DNA follows: TGTGCCAGCAGCTTCCTCCCCAAGGACCTGCTAATACCTGAGCAGTACTTC.

The rearrangement joins TRBV12-3 or TRBV12-4 to TRBJ2-3, with TRBD1 matching 9 bases. J was trimmed by 13 bases and V by 6 bases; bases with no gene match: 17. CDR3 size: 15 residues. The CDR3 DNA sequence: TGTGCCAGCAGGGGACAGGGTACTAGCACAGATGCGGAGTATTTT. Its translation: CASRGQGTSTDAEYF.

The table lists this clonotype with many counts. V usage is TRBV7-2 and J usage is TRBJ1-1, with a weak D call TRBD1 (6 bases). V was shortened by 1 base and J by 1 base, with 10 bases between the two germline ends. This CDR3 region has 15 residues. Germline V gene data show CDR1 as SGHTA and CDR2 as FQGNSA. CDR3 DNA sequence: TGTGCCAGCAGCTTAGTCGGGGGACAGAACACTGAAGCTTTCTTT. Amino acid sequence: CASSLVGGQNTEAFF.

The chain uses TRBV6-1 and TRBJ2-3; 7 nucleotides align to TRBD2. The V segment lost 3 bases and the J segment 3 bases; nucleotides outside the gene matches: 6. The CDR3 has 15 residues. CDR1 is MNHNS and CDR2 is SASEGT in the germline V gene. CDR3 sequence reads: CASSENPGRTDTQYF. CDR3 coding DNA: TGTGCCAGCAGTGAGAACCCCGGGAGGACAGATACGCAGTATTTT.